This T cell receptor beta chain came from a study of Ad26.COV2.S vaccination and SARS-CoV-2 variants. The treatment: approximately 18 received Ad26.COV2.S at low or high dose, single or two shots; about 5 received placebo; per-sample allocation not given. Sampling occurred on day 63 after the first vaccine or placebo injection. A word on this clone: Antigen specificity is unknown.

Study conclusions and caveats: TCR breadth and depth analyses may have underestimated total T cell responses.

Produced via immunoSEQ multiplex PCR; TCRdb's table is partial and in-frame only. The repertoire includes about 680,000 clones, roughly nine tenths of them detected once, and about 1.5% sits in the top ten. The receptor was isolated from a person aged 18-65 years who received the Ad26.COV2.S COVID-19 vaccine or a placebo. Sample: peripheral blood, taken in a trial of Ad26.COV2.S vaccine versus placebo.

The CDR3 region is CASSLAEGGKLFF. In DNA form, the CDR3 reads TGCGCCAGCAGCTTGGCCGAGGGCGGGAAACTGTTTTTT. V and J are TRBV5-1 and TRBJ1-4; D is uncertain. The CDR3 is made up of 13 amino acids. V was clipped by 0 bases and J by 11 bases, with 11 bases between them. Germline CDR1 SGHRS, CDR2 YFSETQ.